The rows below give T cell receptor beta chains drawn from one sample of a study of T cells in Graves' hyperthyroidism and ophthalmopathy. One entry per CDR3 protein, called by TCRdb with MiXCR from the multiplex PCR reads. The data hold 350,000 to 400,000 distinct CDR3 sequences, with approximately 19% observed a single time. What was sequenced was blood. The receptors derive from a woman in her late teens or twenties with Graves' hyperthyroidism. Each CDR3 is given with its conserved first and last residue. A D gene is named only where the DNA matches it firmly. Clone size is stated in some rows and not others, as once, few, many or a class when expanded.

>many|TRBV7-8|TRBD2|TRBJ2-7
TGTGCCAGCAGCTTAGTCGGGGGGGCCTACGAGCAGTACTTC
CASSLVGGAYEQYF
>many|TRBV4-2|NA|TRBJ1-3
TGTGCCAGCAGCCAAGGTCAGGCAGGGGCTGGAAACACCATATATTTT
CASSQGQAGAGNTIYF
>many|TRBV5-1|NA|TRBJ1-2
TGCGCCAGCAGCTTGCAGACTCCGAGTAACTATGGCTACACCTTC
CASSLQTPSNYGYTF
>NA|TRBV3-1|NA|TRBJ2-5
TGTGCCAGCAGCCAAGGTCATCCTTGGGTGATCGGTTTATTGGAGACCCAGTACTTC
CASSQGHPWVIGLLETQYF
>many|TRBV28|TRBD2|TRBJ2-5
TGTGCCAGCAGTTTAACTAGCGGGGGAAAAGAGACCCAGTACTTC
CASSLTSGGKETQYF
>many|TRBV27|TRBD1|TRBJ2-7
TGTGCCAGCAGCAGACAGGGGGAATCCTACGAGCAGTACTTC
CASSRQGESYEQYF
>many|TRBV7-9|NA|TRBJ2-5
TGTGCCAGCAGCGTACCCAGGGAGTTGGAGACCCAGTACTTC
CASSVPRELETQYF
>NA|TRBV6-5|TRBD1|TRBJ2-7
TGTGCCAGCAGTTACTCGCTCGGGACAGGCTGGAAGCAGTACTTC
CASSYSLGTGWKQYF
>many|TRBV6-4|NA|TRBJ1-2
TGTGCCAGTCTGACCGTCACCCGGGACTATGGCTACACCTTC
CASLTVTRDYGYTF
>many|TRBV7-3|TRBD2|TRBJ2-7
TGTGCCAGCAGCCTTAGCGGGGGCTCCTACGAGCAGTACTTC
CASSLSGGSYEQYF
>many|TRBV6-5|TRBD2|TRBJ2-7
TGTGCCAGCAGTCAGCGGGGGGGCACGAACGAGCAGTACTTC
CASSQRGGTNEQYF
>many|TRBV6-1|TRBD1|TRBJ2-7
TGTGCCAGCCAGACAGGGAGCTCCTACGAGCAGTACTTC
CASQTGSSYEQYF
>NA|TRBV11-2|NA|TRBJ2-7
TGTGCCAGCAGCCCCATCAGCCGGCGGGAAACCTACGAGCAGTACTTC
CASSPISRRETYEQYF
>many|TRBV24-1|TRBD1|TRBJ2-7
TGTGCCACCAGTGATGAAACAGGGGACGAGCAGTACTTC
CATSDETGDEQYF
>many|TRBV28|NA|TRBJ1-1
TGTGCCACCGGGACGGTGAACACTGAAGCTTTCTTT
CATGTVNTEAFF
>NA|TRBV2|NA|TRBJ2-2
TGTGCCAGCAGTGTTTCCGGGGGGAACACCGGGGAGCTGTTTTTT
CASSVSGGNTGELFF
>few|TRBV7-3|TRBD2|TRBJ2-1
TGTGCCAGCAGCTATACTAGCGGGGCATACAATGAGCAGTTCTTC
CASSYTSGAYNEQFF
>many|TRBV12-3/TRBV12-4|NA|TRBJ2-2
TGTGCCAGCAGGCCAAGGGTGGCCGGGGAGCTGTTTTTT
CASRPRVAGELFF
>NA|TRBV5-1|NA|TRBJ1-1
TGCGCCAGCAGCCAGGGGAGAAGTTATCTTCCCACTGAAGCTTTCTTT
CASSQGRSYLPTEAFF
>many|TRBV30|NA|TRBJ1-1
TGTGCCTGGAGTGTTGGGGCTTCGAGAGCTTTCTTT
CAWSVGASRAFF
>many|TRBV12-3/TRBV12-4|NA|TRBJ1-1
TGTGCCAGCACCCATGGGCCCGGGAACACTGAAGCTTTCTTT
CASTHGPGNTEAFF
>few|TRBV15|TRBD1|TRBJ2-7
TGTGCCACCAGCAGAGGCGGGACAGGGGGCTCCTACGAGCAGTACTTC
CATSRGGTGGSYEQYF
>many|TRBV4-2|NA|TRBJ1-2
TGTGCCAGCAGCCAAGAACAGGGTAGGCTGGATGGCTACACCTTC
CASSQEQGRLDGYTF
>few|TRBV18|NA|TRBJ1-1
TGTGCCAGCTCACTCCGCGCGGACACTGAAGCTTTCTTT
CASSLRADTEAFF
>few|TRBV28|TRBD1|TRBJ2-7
TGTGCCAGCGGGGGAGGGACAGGGGCCTACGAGCAGTACTTC
CASGGGTGAYEQYF
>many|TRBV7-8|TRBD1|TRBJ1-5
TGTGCCAGCAGCCAGCAGGGGGAACAGCATTTT
CASSQQGEQHF
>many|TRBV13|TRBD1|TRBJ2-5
TGTGCCAGCAGCTTAGGGGACAGGGGTGAGACCCAGTACTTC
CASSLGDRGETQYF
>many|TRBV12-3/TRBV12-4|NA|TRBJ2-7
TGTGCCAGCACCGCAGGGCTAGCCGAGACTTACGAGCAGTACTTC
CASTAGLAETYEQYF
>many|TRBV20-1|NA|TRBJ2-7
TGCAGTGCCTCCCGGGACGCGGACTACGAGCAGTACTTC
CSASRDADYEQYF
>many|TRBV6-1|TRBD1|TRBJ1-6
TGTGCCAGCAGTCGCAATAGGGACAGCTATAATTCACCCCTCCACTTT
CASSRNRDSYNSPLHF
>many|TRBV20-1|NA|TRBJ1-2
TGCAGTGTCACCGGGGACACCATAGGCTACACCTTC
CSVTGDTIGYTF
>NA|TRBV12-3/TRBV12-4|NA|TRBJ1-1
TGTGCCAGCAGTTTCGGACCCATCACTGAAGCTTTCTTT
CASSFGPITEAFF
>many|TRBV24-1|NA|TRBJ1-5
TGTGCCACCTCGGTTGCAAATCAGCCCCAGCATTTT
CATSVANQPQHF
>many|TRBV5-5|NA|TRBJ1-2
TGTGCCAGCAGCTTCGAAGGATTAGCTAACTATGGCTACACCTTC
CASSFEGLANYGYTF
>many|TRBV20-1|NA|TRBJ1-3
TGCAGTGCACCGGGACCTGGAAACACCATATATTTT
CSAPGPGNTIYF
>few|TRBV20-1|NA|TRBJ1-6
TGCAGTGCTAGAGAGTTGGGAATCTATAATTCACCCCTCCACTTT
CSARELGIYNSPLHF
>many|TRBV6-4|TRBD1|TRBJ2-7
TGTGCCAGCAGTGACTTGTCCCGGGACAGTTCCTACGAGCAGTACTTC
CASSDLSRDSSYEQYF
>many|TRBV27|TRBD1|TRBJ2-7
TGTGCCAGCAGTCCCATCGACAGGGTCTACGAGCAGTACTTC
CASSPIDRVYEQYF
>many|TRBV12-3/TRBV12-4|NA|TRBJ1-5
TGTGCCAGCAGTTTAGTTCGGGACTACGTAAAGCCCCAGCATTTT
CASSLVRDYVKPQHF
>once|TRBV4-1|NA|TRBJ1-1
TGTGCCAGCAGCCAATTGGGCAGGTTGAACACTGAAGCTTTCTTT
CASSQLGRLNTEAFF
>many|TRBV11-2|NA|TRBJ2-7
TGTGCCAGCAGCTCTGAGCCCTACGAGCAGTACTTC
CASSSEPYEQYF
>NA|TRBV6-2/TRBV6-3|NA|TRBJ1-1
TGCGCCAGCAGTTACGGTGTCATTGAAGCTTTCTTT
CASSYGVIEAFF
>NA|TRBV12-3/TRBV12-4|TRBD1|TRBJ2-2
TGTGCCACCGATTCAATTTCGGGGGGACAGGGGAACACCGGGGAGCTGTTTTTT
CATDSISGGQGNTGELFF
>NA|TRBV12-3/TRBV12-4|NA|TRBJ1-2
TGTGCCAGCAGTTCCCAGCTGGGAGCAGGTGGCTACACCTTC
CASSSQLGAGGYTF
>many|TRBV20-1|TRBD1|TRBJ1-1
TGCAGTGCTAGTTCGAGGACAGGTCAAACTGAAGCTTTCTTT
CSASSRTGQTEAFF
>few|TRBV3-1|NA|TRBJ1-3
TGTGCCAGCAGCCTTGACAGGTTCTCTGGAAACACCATATATTTT
CASSLDRFSGNTIYF
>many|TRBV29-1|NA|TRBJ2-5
TGCAGCGTCCAGTCCTGGGAGACCCAGTACTTC
CSVQSWETQYF
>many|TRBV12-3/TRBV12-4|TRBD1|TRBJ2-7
TGTGCCAGCAGTCGGGACAGGGAAGGCGAGCAGTACTTC
CASSRDREGEQYF
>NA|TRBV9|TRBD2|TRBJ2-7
TGTGCCAGCAGCGCGACTAGCTTCCACGAGCAGTACTTC
CASSATSFHEQYF
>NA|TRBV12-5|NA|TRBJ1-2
TGTGCTAGCGCCTCCCCAATGGTGTCTAACTATGGCTACACCTTC
CASASPMVSNYGYTF
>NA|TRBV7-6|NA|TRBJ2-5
TGTGCCAGCAGCTCAGTCGGGACCCAAGAGACCCAGTACTTC
CASSSVGTQETQYF
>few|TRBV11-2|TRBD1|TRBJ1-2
TGTGCCAGCAGCTTATGGGACAGAATCTACACCTTC
CASSLWDRIYTF
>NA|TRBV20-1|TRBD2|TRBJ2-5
TGCAGTGCTAGGCTAGCGGGGTTGGAGACCCAGTACTTC
CSARLAGLETQYF
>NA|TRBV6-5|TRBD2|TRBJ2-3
TGTGCCAGCAGTTCTAGCGGGGGTACGCAGTATTTT
CASSSSGGTQYF
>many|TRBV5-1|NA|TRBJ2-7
TGCGCCAGCATCCCGGCCAGGCAGTACGAGCAGTACTTC
CASIPARQYEQYF